Presented here are 8 T cell receptor beta chains from one specimen sequenced in a study of T cells in localized non-small cell lung cancer. Data came from immunoSEQ multiplex PCR; TCRdb stores just in-frame clones and leaves some out. The table shows 72,000 or so clones, with 84% occurring only once. Sequences were derived from peripheral blood, sampled before any cancer treatment. The receptor source for this set is a female donor at least 60 years old with stage I lung adenocarcinoma.

The gene calls are TRBV5-1 and TRBJ2-6; D is undetermined. From germline, CDR1 is SGHRS and CDR2 YFSETQ. With 1 base removed from V and 4 bases from J, the gap between germline ends came to 3 bases. This CDR3 is 13 amino acids long. DNA for the CDR3: TGCGCCAGCAGCTTGCGGGGGGCCAACGTCCTGACTTTC. Translated, it gives CASSLRGANVLTF.

This clone has just a few counts. The V call is TRBV27, the J call TRBJ2-7, with 12 bases identical to TRBD2. J gave up 7 bases and V 6 bases, and 4 bases lay outside the gene matches. This CDR3 contains 13 residues. Germline CDR1 is MNHEY and CDR2 is SMNVEV (reference sequence). CDR3 sequence reads: CASRTSGSREQYF. The CDR3 DNA reads TGTGCCAGCAGGACTAGCGGGAGTCGGGAGCAGTACTTC.

The chain links TRBV28 to TRBJ1-2; 7 bases agree with TRBD1. Trimming cost V 4 bases and J 0 bases; bases outside gene matches: 11. The CDR3 spans 17 residues. Germline loops: CDR1 MDHEN, CDR2 SYDVKM. CDR3 DNA: TGTGCCAGCAGTTCTACCGGGACAGCCGGCGCTAACTATGGCTACACCTTC. Protein: CASSSTGTAGANYGYTF.

The J gene is TRBJ2-7, the V gene TRBV5-1, with 11 bases lining up with TRBD2. This CDR3 comprises 15 residues. V lost 1 base and J lost 6; bases outside the gene matches: 6. Germline values: CDR1 SGHRS, CDR2 YFSETQ. The CDR3 sequence: CASSLYGGTSGEQYF. DNA of the CDR3: TGCGCCAGCAGCTTGTATGGCGGGACTAGCGGCGAGCAGTACTTC.

J is TRBJ1-2 and V is TRBV5-4; D may be TRBD1 (5 bases). V lost 1 base and J 6 bases, leaving 13 bases between the germline ends. The CDR3 extends over 14 amino acids. Germline assignment: CDR1 SGHNT and CDR2 YYREEE (reference sequence). CDR3 residues: CASSLRGAEDGYTF. CDR3 bases: TGTGCCAGCAGCTTGCGAGGGGCGGAAGATGGCTACACCTTC.

This rearrangement joins TRBV18 to TRBJ2-7; D could derive from TRBD1 or TRBD2 (5 bases each). The germline gives CDR1 KGHSH, CDR2 LQKENI. The V end lost 3 bases, the J end lost 4 bases, and 13 bases lay between the germline ends. CDR3 length equals 14 residues. DNA of the CDR3: TGTGCCAGCTCACCTGAGGGACCGATATACGAGCAGTACTTC. Its translation: CASSPEGPIYEQYF.

V and J are TRBV6-1 and TRBJ2-1; TRBD2 is a possible D gene (5 bases). This CDR3 spans 14 amino acids. The germline V and J ends were trimmed by 5 bases and 0 bases, with 8 bases remaining between them. Germline V gene sequence: CDR1 MNHNS, CDR2 SASEGT. The CDR3 loop reads CASSQSGSYNEQFF. The CDR3 nucleotides read TGTGCCAGCAGTCAGAGCGGCTCCTACAATGAGCAGTTCTTC.

The chain uses TRBV4-2 and TRBJ2-3, with 7 bases lining up with TRBD2. J gave up 1 base and V 0 bases, and 1 base lay outside the gene matches. Germline loops: CDR1 LGHNA, CDR2 YNFKEQ. CDR3 size: 15 residues. CDR3 in amino acids: CASSQDAGGTDTQYF. For the CDR3, the DNA is TGTGCCAGCAGCCAAGATGCGGGGGGCACAGATACGCAGTATTTT.